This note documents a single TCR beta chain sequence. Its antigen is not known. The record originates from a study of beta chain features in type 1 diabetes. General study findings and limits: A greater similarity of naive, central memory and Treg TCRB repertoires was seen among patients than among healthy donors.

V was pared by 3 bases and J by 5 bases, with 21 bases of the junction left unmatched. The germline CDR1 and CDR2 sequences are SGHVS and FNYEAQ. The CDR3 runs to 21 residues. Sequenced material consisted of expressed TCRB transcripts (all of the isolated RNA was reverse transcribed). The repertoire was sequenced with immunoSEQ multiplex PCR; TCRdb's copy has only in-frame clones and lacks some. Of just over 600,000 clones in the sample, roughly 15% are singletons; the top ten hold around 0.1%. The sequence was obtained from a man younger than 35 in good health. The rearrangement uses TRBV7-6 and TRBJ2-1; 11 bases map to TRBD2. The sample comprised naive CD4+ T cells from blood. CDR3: CASSFRDVLRLAGPQHNEQFF. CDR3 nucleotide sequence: TGTGCCAGCAGCTTCCGGGACGTACTAAGACTAGCGGGACCACAACACAATGAGCAGTTCTTC.